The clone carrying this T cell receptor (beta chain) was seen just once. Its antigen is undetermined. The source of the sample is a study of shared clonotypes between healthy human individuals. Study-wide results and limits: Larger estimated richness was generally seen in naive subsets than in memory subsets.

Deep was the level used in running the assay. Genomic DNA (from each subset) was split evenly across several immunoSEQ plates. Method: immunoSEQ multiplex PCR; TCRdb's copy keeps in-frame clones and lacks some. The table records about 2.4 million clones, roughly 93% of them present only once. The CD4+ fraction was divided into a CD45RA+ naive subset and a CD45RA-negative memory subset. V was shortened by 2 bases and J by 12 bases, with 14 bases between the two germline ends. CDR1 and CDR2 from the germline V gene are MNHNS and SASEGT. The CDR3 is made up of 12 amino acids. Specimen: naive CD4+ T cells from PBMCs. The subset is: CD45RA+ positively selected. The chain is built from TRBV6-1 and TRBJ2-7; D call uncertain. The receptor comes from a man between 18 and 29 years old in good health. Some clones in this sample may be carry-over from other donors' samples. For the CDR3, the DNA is TGTGCCAGCAGTGAATCGGGTCCCGTCCGGTACTTC. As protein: CASSESGPVRYF.